This TCR beta chain is from a study of metastatic and nonmetastatic thyroid tumors. Turning to the study itself: For malignant and benign thyroid patients, tumor or nodule tissue and blood were the sources whose repertoires were compared. Regarding the study as a whole: The reported finding was significantly higher TCR beta diversity in malignant thyroid tumors relative to benign nodules, in blood and tumor.

Details on this clone: Its antigen is undetermined.

Germline lookup yields CDR1 MNHEY and CDR2 SMNVEV (reference sequence). The length of the CDR3 is 13 residues. Trimming took 3 bases from V and 6 from J, leaving 11 bases between them. Via MiXCR, TCRdb re-called the PCR reads. This sample has 3,500 to 5,000 clones, with about a third found just once. Not a single patient had been given any form of treatment at any point before undergoing thyroid surgery. The chain has TRBV27 and TRBJ1-2, with a tentative D call TRBD1 (6 bases). Sequenced: adjacent normal tissue. This clonotype was obtained from a female donor with papillary thyroid cancer or a benign thyroid nodule (not recorded which). Some clones in this sample may be carry-over from other donors' samples. In DNA, the CDR3 is TGTGCCAGCAGTTTCGGGGGGGCGAATGGCTACACCTTC. Translating it yields CASSFGGANGYTF.